These 31 T cell receptor beta chains were all obtained from the same sample, sequenced in a study of PD-1 blockade in classical Hodgkin lymphoma. Profiled with immunoSEQ multiplex PCR; TCRdb holds only in-frame clones, not every one. The profile covers some 19,000 clones, with more than 65% appearing a single time and around 2.6% taken by the ten largest. Time point given: cycle 4 day 1 (C4D1), after more than 5 weeks of nivolumab. Each patient relapsed following autologous stem cell transplantation, and prior brentuximab vedotin exposure differed. With magnetic negative selection, CD4+ T cells were purified from PBMCs that had been thawed. The material was CD4+ T cells from blood, obtained before the fourth cycle of nivolumab. The source is a human donor with classical Hodgkin lymphoma.

The chain uses TRBV6-5 and TRBJ2-1; D gene unclear. This CDR3 comprises 15 residues. Trimming stripped 5 bases from V and 0 bases from J, with 11 bases between. Germline V gene lookup returns CDR1 MNHEY and CDR2 SVGAGI. CDR3 amino acids: CASSPFLGSYNEQFF. In nucleotides, the CDR3 is TGTGCCAGCAGTCCCTTCCTTGGCTCCTACAATGAGCAGTTCTTC.

V is TRBV30 and J is TRBJ2-7, with TRBD2 identical over 13 bases. Germline V lookup: CDR1 GTSNPN, CDR2 SVGIG (reference sequence). V shed 4 bases, J shed 2 bases, and the junction held 2 bases outside the gene matches. The CDR3 loop spans 14 amino acids. The CDR3 protein is CAWKLAGGPYEQYF. CDR3 bases: TGTGCCTGGAAACTAGCGGGGGGGCCCTACGAGCAGTACTTC.

There are a few counts of this clone. This chain connects TRBV5-6 to TRBJ2-7, with TRBD1 identical over 7 bases. CDR3 length: 14 amino acids. V trimming: 4 bases; J trimming: 5 bases; junction bases outside the gene matches: 9. The germline V gene has CDR1 SGHDT and CDR2 YYEEEE. Written as DNA, the CDR3 is TGTGCCAGCAGCAAACAGGGGCCTCGGGACGAGCAGTACTTC. Translating gives CASSKQGPRDEQYF.

This sequence joins TRBV7-2 and TRBJ2-7; 10 nucleotides line up with TRBD2. This CDR3 is 15 amino acids long. Germline CDR1 is SGHTA and CDR2 is FQGNSA. The ends lost 4 bases at V and 4 bases at J; junction bases unmatched: 7. The DNA of the CDR3 is TGTGCCAGCAGCTCCGCTAGCGGGGGCCAATACGAGCAGTACTTC. Translation gives CASSSASGGQYEQYF.

This sequence joins TRBV29-1 and TRBJ1-1; 8 nucleotides align to TRBD1. The CDR3 runs 14 residues. Trimming cost V 7 bases and J 3 bases; bases outside gene matches: 10. Germline CDR1 is SQVTM and CDR2 is ANQGSEA. The CDR3 DNA reads TGCAGCGCCGCCTCGGGACAGGCCTACACTGAAGCTTTCTTT. It encodes CSAASGQAYTEAFF.

This clone was recorded a few times. Here the CDR3 reads CASSATGGAVEQYF. In DNA form, the CDR3 reads TGTGCCAGCAGTGCCACAGGGGGCGCGGTCGAGCAGTACTTC. V usage is TRBV2 and J usage is TRBJ2-7; 9 nucleotides align to TRBD1. CDR3 length: 14 residues. After removal of 4 bases from V and 6 bases from J, the junction contained 7 bases not matched to a gene. Germline V gene data show CDR1 as SNHLY and CDR2 as FYNNEI.

The J gene is TRBJ2-1, the V gene TRBV5-4; D remains unclear. CDR1 and CDR2 from the germline V gene are SGHNT and YYREEE (reference sequence). This CDR3 region has 15 residues. Trimming stripped 1 base from V and 4 bases from J, with 12 bases between. For the CDR3, the DNA is TGTGCCAGCAGCTTGATTGGTTCTGGTTACAATGAGCAGTTCTTC. Its translation: CASSLIGSGYNEQFF.

The genes are TRBV28 and TRBJ2-7; no clear D gene. Looked up from germline, CDR1 is MDHEN and CDR2 is SYDVKM. V dropped 6 bases and J dropped 1 base, with 13 bases sitting between them. This CDR3 region has 14 residues. The CDR3 sequence: CASSLHIASYEQYF. Written as DNA, the CDR3 is TGTGCCAGCAGCCTACATATAGCTTCCTACGAGCAGTACTTC.

The chain links TRBV9 to TRBJ1-4; 7 positions agree with TRBD1. V was clipped by 0 bases and J by 8 bases; unmatched bases: 4. CDR1 is SGDLS, CDR2 YYNGEE, per germline. The CDR3 contains 14 residues. CDR3 sequence reads: CASSVGSGGEKLFF. CDR3 nucleotides: TGTGCCAGCAGCGTAGGGTCAGGGGGGGAAAAACTGTTTTTT.

The chain recombines TRBV28 with TRBJ2-1; possible D gene TRBD2, 5 bases. The CDR3 totals 18 residues. In germline, CDR1 is MDHEN, CDR2 SYDVKM. Trimming cost V 7 bases and J 5 bases, with 27 bases left between them. The CDR3 protein is CASITGSGLAQIHNEQFF. CDR3 nucleotide sequence: TGTGCCAGCATTACGGGCTCCGGTCTAGCCCAGATCCACAATGAGCAGTTCTTC.

The chain carries TRBV5-4 and TRBJ1-3, with TRBD1 identical over 8 bases. The CDR3 is made up of 15 amino acids. Germline assignment: CDR1 SGHNT and CDR2 YYREEE (reference sequence). V lost 0 bases to trimming and J lost 7 bases; unmatched junction nucleotides: 6. The CDR3 DNA reads as TGTGCCAGCAGCTTGGAGGGGACAGGCGATAACACCATATATTTT. This sequence encodes CASSLEGTGDNTIYF.

V gene TRBV5-6 combines with J gene TRBJ2-7, with a weak D call TRBD2 (5 bases). The germline V gene encodes CDR1 SGHDT and CDR2 YYEEEE. The CDR3 runs to 13 residues. Trimming cost V 3 bases and J 7 bases, with 14 bases left between them. CDR3 DNA sequence: TGTGCCAGCAGCTCCGGGATGACGGGGGAGCAGTACTTC. The encoded protein is CASSSGMTGEQYF.

This clone was observed a few times. The rearrangement uses TRBV2 and TRBJ1-6; D call uncertain. CDR1 is SNHLY, CDR2 FYNNEI, per germline. The CDR3 covers 14 residues. The ends were cut back, 5 bases at V and 14 bases at J, with 19 bases in the middle. The DNA of the CDR3 is TGTGCCAGCAGTCCTGAGGTGGGTGGTGGAGCCCTCCACTTT. Translation: CASSPEVGGGALHF.

The CDR3 reads CASIQTGGNSPLHF. CDR3 nucleotide sequence: TGTGCCAGTATTCAGACAGGGGGGAATTCACCCCTCCACTTT. The chain links TRBV19 to TRBJ1-6; TRBD1 matches 9 bases. The CDR3 is 14 amino acids. The J segment lost 7 bases and the V segment lost 7 bases, leaving 5 bases of the junction unmatched. CDR1 and CDR2 from the germline V gene are LNHDA and SQIVND (reference sequence).

The CDR3 region has the DNA TGTGCCAGTAGTAGGACAGGGGACTATGGCTACACCTTC. Residues: CASSRTGDYGYTF. The chain combines TRBV19 with TRBJ1-2, with 9 bases lining up with TRBD1. The J segment lost 3 bases and the V segment lost 4 bases, leaving 0 bases of the junction unmatched. The CDR3 totals 13 residues. CDR1 and CDR2 (germline): LNHDA, SQIVND (reference sequence).

This clone was counted between two and nine times. The chain uses TRBV18 and TRBJ1-1; D perhaps matches TRBD1 (5 bases). The V and J ends lost 2 bases and 0 bases respectively, with 7 bases between them. Germline V gene data show CDR1 as KGHSH and CDR2 as LQKENI. This CDR3 has 14 amino acids. The CDR3 DNA is TGTGCCAGCTCACCAGTCAGGGTGAACACTGAAGCTTTCTTT. Its translation is CASSPVRVNTEAFF.

The chain recombines TRBV2 with TRBJ1-6; D is perhaps TRBD1 (6 bases). The CDR3 contains 15 residues. Germline V CDR1 and CDR2: SNHLY, FYNNEI. Trimming left V 6 bases short and J 0 bases short, with 9 bases between. The CDR3: CASRTGISYNSPLHF. CDR3 nucleotide sequence: TGTGCCAGCAGAACAGGGATCTCCTATAATTCACCCCTCCACTTT.

V is TRBV30 and J is TRBJ2-3; 11 bases map to TRBD2. After removal of 0 bases from V and 4 bases from J, the junction contained 6 bases not matched to a gene. The CDR3 runs 16 residues. CDR1 GTSNPN and CDR2 SVGIG come from the germline V gene (reference sequence). Written as DNA, the CDR3 is TGTGCCTGGAGTGTATATAGCGGGGGGGCCCCAGATACGCAGTATTTT. This encodes CAWSVYSGGAPDTQYF. The variable domain in full, with the rest retrieved from reference TRBV30 and TRBJ2-3, is SQTIHQWPATLVQPVGSPLSLECTVEGTSNPNLYWYRQAAGRGLQLLFYSVGIGQISSEVPQNLSASRPQDRQFILSSKKLLLSDSGFYLCAWSVYSGGAPDTQYFGPGTRLTVL.

There are a few counts of this clone. The genes are TRBV30 and TRBJ1-5; perhaps TRBD1 as D (6 bases). Trimming took 2 bases from V and 6 from J, leaving 11 bases between them. Per the germline V gene, CDR1 is GTSNPN and CDR2 is SVGIG (reference sequence). The CDR3 contains 13 residues. CDR3 nucleotide sequence: TGTGCCTGGAGTTTGGGGGGCATTCAGCCCCAGCATTTT. It codes for CAWSLGGIQPQHF.

V gene TRBV4-3 combines with J gene TRBJ2-2, with 8 bases fitting TRBD1. Per the germline V gene, CDR1 is LGHNA and CDR2 is YSLEER. The J segment lost 6 bases and the V segment lost 3 bases, leaving 9 bases of the junction unmatched. The CDR3 covers 16 residues. This chain's CDR3 is CASSQGGQGAAGELFF. The CDR3 DNA is TGCGCCAGCAGCCAGGGTGGGCAGGGGGCTGCCGGGGAGCTGTTTTTT.

J is TRBJ2-3 and V is TRBV18; D might be TRBD1 or TRBD2, each matching 5 bases. This CDR3 contains 13 residues. Germline values: CDR1 KGHSH, CDR2 LQKENI. V was shortened by 5 bases and J by 10 bases, with 16 bases between the two germline ends. The CDR3 nucleotides are TGTGCCAGCTCAACCTTTGACGGGGCACCGCAGTATTTT. As protein: CASSTFDGAPQYF.

CDR3 in amino acids: CASSPMRTSGGELFF. In nucleotides, the CDR3 is TGTGCCAGCAGCCCGATGCGGACTAGCGGCGGGGAGCTGTTTTTT. The chain carries TRBV4-2 and TRBJ2-2, with 10 bases identical to TRBD2. This CDR3 is 15 amino acids long. Germline CDR1 and CDR2: LGHNA and YNFKEQ. Unmatched junction bases numbered 6, after V lost 4 bases and J lost 7 bases.

CDR3 DNA sequence: TGTGCCAGCAGCCCAAAACAGGGTAACACTGAAGCTTTCTTT. Amino acid sequence: CASSPKQGNTEAFF. V is TRBV7-2 and J is TRBJ1-1; possible D gene TRBD1, 6 bases. V lost 5 bases and J lost 2, with 12 bases in between. Germline assignment: CDR1 SGHTA and CDR2 FQGNSA. CDR3 length equals 14 residues.

A few counts support this clone. The chain carries TRBV5-6 and TRBJ1-2; D possibly corresponds to TRBD1 (5 bases). V lost 1 base to trimming and J lost 3 bases, with 13 bases between them. The CDR3 loop spans 15 amino acids. Germline CDR1 reads SGHDT; CDR2 reads YYEEEE. In nucleotides, the CDR3 is TGTGCCAGCAGCTTGCAAGGATCCAGGGACTATGGCTACACCTTC. This gives the protein CASSLQGSRDYGYTF. The full variable domain, its missing parts supplied by reference TRBV5-6 and TRBJ1-2, is DAGVTQSPTHLIKTRGQQVTLRCSPKSGHDTVSWYQQALGQGPQFIFQYYEEEERQRGNFPDRFSGHQFPNYSSELNVNALLLGDSALYLCASSLQGSRDYGYTFGSGTRLTVV.

The chain combines TRBV5-1 with TRBJ1-2; possibly TRBD1 for D (5 bases). CDR1 is SGHRS and CDR2 is YFSETQ in the germline V gene. The CDR3 loop spans 13 amino acids. Between the trimmed V and J ends, which lost 3 bases and 3 bases, there was a span of 9 bases. CDR3 coding DNA: TGCGCCAGCAGCTCGGGACGGTACTATGGCTACACCTTC. It codes for CASSSGRYYGYTF.

The V gene is TRBV4-1, the J gene TRBJ2-7, with D possibly matching TRBD1 (6 bases). Between the trimmed V and J ends, which lost 6 bases and 4 bases, there was a span of 19 bases. This CDR3 is built from 15 residues. Germline values: CDR1 MGHRA, CDR2 YSYEKL. CDR3 sequence (DNA): TGCGCCAGCAGTCTGGCAGGACAGCAGTCTTACGAGCAGTACTTC. Its protein product is CASSLAGQQSYEQYF.

In this sample, this clone turned up a few times. This CDR3 is CASSPVRTAKETQYF. In DNA, the CDR3 is TGTGCCAGCAGCCCGGTCCGTACAGCTAAGGAGACCCAGTACTTC. The rearrangement joins TRBV7-2 to TRBJ2-5; D uncertain. Germline CDR1 is SGHTA and CDR2 is FQGNSA. The CDR3 totals 15 residues. V lost 5 bases, J lost 5 bases, and 18 bases lay in between.

This clone came up once. The V and J genes are TRBV4-2 and TRBJ1-5, with a tentative D call TRBD1 (5 bases). Trimming stripped 0 bases from V and 8 bases from J, with 14 bases between. Germline CDR1 is LGHNA and CDR2 is YNFKEQ. The CDR3 runs 15 residues. CDR3 DNA: TGTGCCAGCAGCCAAGAGACCGGGGGGACTAAGCCCCAGCATTTT. It encodes CASSQETGGTKPQHF.

The genes are TRBV6-6 and TRBJ2-3, with 7 bases aligning to TRBD1. The V gene end was trimmed by 0 bases and the J gene end by 1 base; junction bases not matched to a gene: 4. Germline V gene sequence: CDR1 MNHNY, CDR2 SVGAGI (reference sequence). This CDR3 contains 16 residues. The CDR3 DNA is TGTGCCAGCAGTTACTCTCGTACAGGGGGCACAGATACGCAGTATTTT. It is translated as CASSYSRTGGTDTQYF.

CDR3 loop: CATAPQGMGEQYF. The CDR3 nucleotides read TGTGCCACCGCCCCGCAGGGGATGGGCGAGCAGTACTTC. The chain couples TRBV10-3 to TRBJ2-7; D might be TRBD1 (6 bases). This CDR3 comprises 13 residues. Trimming took 10 bases from V and 6 from J, leaving 19 bases between them. The germline V gene has CDR1 ENHRY and CDR2 SYGVKD.

This clone appeared a single time. The rearrangement links TRBV28 to TRBJ1-1, with D perhaps TRBD1 (6 bases). With 2 bases removed from V and 5 bases from J, the gap between germline ends came to 9 bases. CDR1 is MDHEN, CDR2 SYDVKM, per germline. The CDR3 spans 13 residues. CDR3 bases: TGTGCCAGCAGTTTACAGGGGTGGACTGAAGCTTTCTTT. This translates into CASSLQGWTEAFF. The complete variable domain, with remaining parts taken from reference TRBV28 and TRBJ1-1, reads DVKVTQSSRYLVKRTGEKVFLECVQDMDHENMFWYRQDPGLGLRLIYFSYDVKMKEKGDIPEGYSVSREKKERFSLILESASTNQTSMYLCASSLQGWTEAFFGQGTRLTVV.